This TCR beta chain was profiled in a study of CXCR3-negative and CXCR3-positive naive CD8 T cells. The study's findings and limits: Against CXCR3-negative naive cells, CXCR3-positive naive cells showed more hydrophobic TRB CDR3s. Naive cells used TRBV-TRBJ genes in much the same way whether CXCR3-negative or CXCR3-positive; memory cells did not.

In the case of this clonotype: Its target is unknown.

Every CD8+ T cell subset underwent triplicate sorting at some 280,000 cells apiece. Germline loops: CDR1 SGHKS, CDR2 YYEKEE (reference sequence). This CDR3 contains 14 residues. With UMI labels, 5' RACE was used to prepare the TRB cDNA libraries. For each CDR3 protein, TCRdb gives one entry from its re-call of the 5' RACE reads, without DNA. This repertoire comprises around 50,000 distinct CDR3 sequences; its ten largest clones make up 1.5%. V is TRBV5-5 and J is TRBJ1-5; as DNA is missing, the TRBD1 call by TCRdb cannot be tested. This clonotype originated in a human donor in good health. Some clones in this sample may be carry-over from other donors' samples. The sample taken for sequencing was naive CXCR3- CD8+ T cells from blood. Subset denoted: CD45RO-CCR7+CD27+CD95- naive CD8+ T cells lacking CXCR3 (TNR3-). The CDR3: CASSSKPQVWPQHF.